This TCR beta chain was sequenced in a study of T cell responses to AZD1222 COVID-19 vaccine. Study findings and constraints: At baseline, just a handful of AZD1222 recipients tested seropositive. In all cases, repertoires were sampled only after the peak T cell response.

The ends were cut back, 8 bases at V and 7 bases at J, with 18 bases in the middle. Germline V CDR1 and CDR2: MDHEN, SYDVKM. This CDR3 is built from 14 residues. Generated by immunoSEQ multiplex PCR, the TCRdb table keeps only in-frame clones and is missing some. The data hold about 69,000 clones, with roughly 85% observed a single time. Of note for this clone: What it binds is not known.

The V call is TRBV28, the J call TRBJ1-5, with D tentatively TRBD1 (5 bases). The material was peripheral blood, obtained on day 0 of AZD1222 vaccination. The origin of this receptor is an adult in good health. CDR3 sequence (DNA): TGTGCCAGCCTACCGGGGGGGGGTGGACAGCCCCAGCATTTT. Its protein product is CASLPGGGGQPQHF.